The 11 T cell receptor beta chains below were found in one sample sequenced in a study of cytomegalovirus exposure and HLA in healthy donors. Clones were sequenced by immunoSEQ multiplex PCR, and TCRdb holds only the in-frame ones, with some missing. Seen here are around 190,000 clones, approximately 85% observed once, and the top ten hold more than 1.2%. The sequencing input was PBMCs. The receptors originated from a young woman in good health and CMV-seronegative.

This rearrangement joins TRBV5-1 to TRBJ2-7; D not certain. The CDR3 contains 16 residues. Germline V lookup: CDR1 SGHRS, CDR2 YFSETQ. V was pared by 4 bases and J by 0 bases, with 17 bases between. CDR3 region: CASSVITAPSSYEQYF. In DNA form, the CDR3 reads TGCGCCAGCAGCGTCATTACAGCACCCAGCTCCTACGAGCAGTACTTC.

The chain joins TRBV6-1 to TRBJ2-1, with 7 bases lining up with TRBD2. The V gene's germline CDR1 is MNHNS and CDR2 SASEGT. The CDR3 is 14 residues long. Losses at the gene ends were 7 bases for V and 0 bases for J; bases not matched to a gene: 3. The CDR3 protein is CASNPSGSYNEQFF. DNA for the CDR3: TGTGCCAGCAACCCTAGCGGCTCCTACAATGAGCAGTTCTTC.

This chain joins TRBV27 and TRBJ2-1, with a tentative D call TRBD1 (5 bases). V shed 3 bases and J shed 3 bases, with 15 bases lying between them. This CDR3 region has 16 residues. Germline V gene lookup returns CDR1 MNHEY and CDR2 SMNVEV (reference sequence). This CDR3 is CASSFLGADLYNEQFF. In nucleotides, the CDR3 is TGTGCCAGCAGTTTCCTTGGGGCTGATCTCTACAATGAGCAGTTCTTC.

In DNA, the CDR3 is TGTGCCACCCTCGGACAGGGGAGTCATGGCTACACCTTC. Its protein product is CATLGQGSHGYTF. The chain uses TRBV6-5 and TRBJ1-2; 9 bases line up with TRBD1. With V trimmed by 10 bases and J by 6 bases, 9 bases remained unmatched. This CDR3 spans 13 amino acids. CDR1 MNHEY and CDR2 SVGAGI come from the germline V gene.

V and J are TRBV11-1 and TRBJ1-4; tentative D call: TRBD1 (5 bases). Germline CDR1 SGHAT, CDR2 FQDESV (reference sequence). This CDR3 contains 14 residues. Trimming took 2 bases from V and 4 from J, leaving 8 bases between them. CDR3 nucleotide sequence: TGTGCCAGCAGCTTAACAGGAGTTAATGAAAAACTGTTTTTT. Residues: CASSLTGVNEKLFF. Combining the CDR3 with reference TRBV11-1 and TRBJ1-4 gives the whole variable domain EAEVAQSPRYKITEKSQAVAFWCDPISGHATLYWYRQILGQGPELLVQFQDESVVDDSQLPKDRFSAERLKGVDSTLKIQPAELGDSAMYLCASSLTGVNEKLFFGSGTQLSVL.

This chain connects TRBV6-1 to TRBJ2-7; a weak D match, TRBD2 (5 bases). There are 13 residues in the CDR3. The V gene lost 6 bases and the J gene lost 3 bases, with 12 bases spanning the gap. In germline, CDR1 is MNHNS, CDR2 SASEGT. This CDR3 is CASRDGVSYEQYF. The CDR3, as DNA: TGTGCCAGCAGGGACGGGGTTAGCTACGAGCAGTACTTC.

J is TRBJ2-5 and V is TRBV19; perhaps TRBD2 as D (5 bases). CDR3 length: 15 residues. Trimming cost V 6 bases and J 5 bases, with 19 bases left between them. Germline V gives CDR1 LNHDA, CDR2 SQIVND (reference sequence). CDR3 nucleotide sequence: TGTGCCAGTAGCCGACCCGGACTGCGGATGGAGACCCAGTACTTC. It yields the protein CASSRPGLRMETQYF.

The chain carries TRBV9 and TRBJ2-5; tentatively, D is TRBD1 (6 bases). CDR3 length: 14 amino acids. Germline CDR1 SGDLS, CDR2 YYNGEE. V was clipped by 0 bases and J by 7 bases, with 13 bases between them. The CDR3 loop reads CASSVGSGVGTQYF. CDR3 nucleotide sequence: TGTGCCAGCAGCGTAGGGTCAGGGGTAGGGACCCAGTACTTC.

The chain employs TRBV11-2 and TRBJ1-2; D is unclear. The length of the CDR3 is 13 residues. Trimming left V 5 bases short and J 8 bases short, with 15 bases between. Germline values: CDR1 SGHAT, CDR2 FQNNGV. The CDR3 sequence is CASSPPWEPGYTF. CDR3 nucleotides: TGTGCCAGCAGCCCACCCTGGGAGCCGGGCTACACCTTC.

The chain joins TRBV11-2 to TRBJ2-3; TRBD2 aligns across 9 bases. The trim removed 4 bases at V and 4 bases at J, leaving 6 bases unmatched. The germline CDR1 and CDR2 sequences are SGHAT and FQNNGV. This CDR3 contains 15 residues. The CDR3 DNA follows: TGTGCCAGCAGCTCTTTGGGCGGGGGGGCAGATACGCAGTATTTT. Translation gives CASSSLGGGADTQYF.

The chain links TRBV4-1 to TRBJ2-3; maybe TRBD2 (6 bases). The germline CDR1 and CDR2 sequences are MGHRA and YSYEKL. V dropped 3 bases and J dropped 0 bases, with 16 bases sitting between them. The CDR3 is made up of 17 amino acids. The CDR3 DNA is TGCGCCAGCAGCCAGACCCCTGGGGGGACTAGCACAGATACGCAGTATTTT. Translating gives CASSQTPGGTSTDTQYF.